Listed below are T cell receptor beta chains from one sample, sequenced in a study of T cell responses to AZD1222 COVID-19 vaccine. Sequencing used immunoSEQ multiplex PCR; TCRdb keeps in-frame clones, though not all of them. The sample lists over 150,000 clones; roughly 89% were seen once. The sequencing here drew on peripheral blood, taken on day 0 of AZD1222 vaccination. These receptors originate from an adult in good health. Each CDR3 is given with its conserved first and last residue. A D gene is named only where the DNA matches it firmly.

len: 15
v_gene: TRBV5-1
j_gene: TRBJ1-1
d_gene: -
CDR3aa: CASSPGHDLNTEAFF

len: 12
v_gene: TRBV30
j_gene: TRBJ1-2
d_gene: -
CDR3aa: CAWTPDSYGYTF

len: 16
v_gene: TRBV7-9
j_gene: TRBJ1-1
d_gene: -
CDR3aa: CASSPPRGRLNTEAFF

len: 13
v_gene: TRBV29-1
j_gene: TRBJ1-1
d_gene: -
CDR3aa: CSVEPRGGTEAFF

len: 14
v_gene: TRBV11-2
j_gene: TRBJ2-3
d_gene: -
CDR3aa: CASSTEGSTDTQYF

len: 14
v_gene: TRBV6-1
j_gene: TRBJ2-7
d_gene: -
CDR3aa: CASSDGRQGDEQYF

len: 13
v_gene: TRBV7-2
j_gene: TRBJ2-3
d_gene: -
CDR3aa: CASSLRGADTQYF

len: 15
v_gene: TRBV19
j_gene: TRBJ2-1
d_gene: -
CDR3aa: CASSLMGFGGNEQFF

len: 13
v_gene: TRBV11-2
j_gene: TRBJ2-5
d_gene: TRBD1
CDR3aa: CASRYRGTETQYF

len: 16
v_gene: TRBV9
j_gene: TRBJ2-3
d_gene: TRBD2
CDR3aa: CASNPGASGDTDTQYF

len: 14
v_gene: TRBV4-2
j_gene: TRBJ2-7
d_gene: -
CDR3aa: CASSQERRSYEQYF

len: 15
v_gene: TRBV6-5
j_gene: TRBJ1-6
d_gene: TRBD1
CDR3aa: CASSYSGQGGSPLHF

len: 17
v_gene: TRBV14
j_gene: TRBJ1-6
d_gene: TRBD1
CDR3aa: CASSSTDRSSYNSPLHF

len: 15
v_gene: TRBV6-6
j_gene: TRBJ1-2
d_gene: TRBD1
CDR3aa: CASSWGDRGNYGYTF

len: 16
v_gene: TRBV5-4
j_gene: TRBJ2-1
d_gene: TRBD1
CDR3aa: CASSLASGQGSDEQFF

len: 15
v_gene: TRBV19
j_gene: TRBJ1-2
d_gene: TRBD1
CDR3aa: CASWGQGTPNYGYTF

len: 13
v_gene: TRBV11-2
j_gene: TRBJ2-7
d_gene: TRBD1
CDR3aa: CASSSDRGRQQYF

len: 16
v_gene: TRBV11-2
j_gene: TRBJ1-3
d_gene: -
CDR3aa: CASSLRTDSSGNTIYF

len: 16
v_gene: TRBV27
j_gene: TRBJ1-1
d_gene: -
CDR3aa: CASSLSGPLGYTEAFF

len: 18
v_gene: TRBV27
j_gene: TRBJ1-2
d_gene: TRBD1
CDR3aa: CASSLGPGTGGSANGYTF

len: 16
v_gene: TRBV7-3
j_gene: TRBJ1-6
d_gene: TRBD1
CDR3aa: CASSLSGTGGGSPLHF

len: 17
v_gene: TRBV19
j_gene: TRBJ2-5
d_gene: TRBD1
CDR3aa: CASSIDPPTGLRETQYF

len: 13
v_gene: TRBV30
j_gene: TRBJ1-4
d_gene: -
CDR3aa: CAWSGVPMEKLFF

len: 13
v_gene: TRBV6-5
j_gene: TRBJ1-3
d_gene: -
CDR3aa: CATLTVPGNTIYF